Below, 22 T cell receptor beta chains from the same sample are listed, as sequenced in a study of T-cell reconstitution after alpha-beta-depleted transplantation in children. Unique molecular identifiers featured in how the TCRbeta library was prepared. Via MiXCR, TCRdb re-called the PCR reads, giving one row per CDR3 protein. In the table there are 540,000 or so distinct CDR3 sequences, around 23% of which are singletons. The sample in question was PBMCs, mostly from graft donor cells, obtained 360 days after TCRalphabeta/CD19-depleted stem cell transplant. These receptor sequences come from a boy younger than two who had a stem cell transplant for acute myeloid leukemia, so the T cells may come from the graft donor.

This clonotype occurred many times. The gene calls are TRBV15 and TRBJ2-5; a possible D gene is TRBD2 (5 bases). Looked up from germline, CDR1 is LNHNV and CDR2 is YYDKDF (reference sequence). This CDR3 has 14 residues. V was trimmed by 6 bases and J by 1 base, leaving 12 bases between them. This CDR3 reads CATRAERTQETQYF. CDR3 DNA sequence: TGTGCCACCAGGGCGGAGCGGACCCAAGAGACCCAGTACTTC.

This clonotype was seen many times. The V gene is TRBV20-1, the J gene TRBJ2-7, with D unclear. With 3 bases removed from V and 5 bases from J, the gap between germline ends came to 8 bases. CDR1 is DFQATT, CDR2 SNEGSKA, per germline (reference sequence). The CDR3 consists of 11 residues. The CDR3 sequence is CSASRGDEQYF. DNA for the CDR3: TGCAGTGCTAGTCGAGGAGACGAGCAGTACTTC.

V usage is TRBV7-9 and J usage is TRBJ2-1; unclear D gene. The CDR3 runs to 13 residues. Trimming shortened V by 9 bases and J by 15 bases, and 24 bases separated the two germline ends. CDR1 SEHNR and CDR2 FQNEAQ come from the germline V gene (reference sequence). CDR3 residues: CARSPGVPGPRFF. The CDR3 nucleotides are TGTGCCAGGAGCCCCGGAGTCCCCGGCCCCCGGTTCTTC.

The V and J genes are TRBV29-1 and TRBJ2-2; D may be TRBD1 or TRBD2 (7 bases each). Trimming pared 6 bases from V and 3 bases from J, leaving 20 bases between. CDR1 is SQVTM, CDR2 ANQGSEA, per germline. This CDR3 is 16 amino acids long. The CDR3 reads CSVAPGQGGYTGELFF. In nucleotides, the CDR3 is TGCAGCGTGGCCCCAGGGCAGGGGGGGTACACCGGGGAGCTGTTTTTT.

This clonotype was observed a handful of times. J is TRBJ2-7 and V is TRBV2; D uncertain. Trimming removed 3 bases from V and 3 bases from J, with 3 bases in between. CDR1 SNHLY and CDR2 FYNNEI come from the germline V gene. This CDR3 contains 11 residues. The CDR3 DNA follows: TGTGCCAGCAGTGATGACTACGAGCAGTACGTC. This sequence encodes CASSDDYEQYV.

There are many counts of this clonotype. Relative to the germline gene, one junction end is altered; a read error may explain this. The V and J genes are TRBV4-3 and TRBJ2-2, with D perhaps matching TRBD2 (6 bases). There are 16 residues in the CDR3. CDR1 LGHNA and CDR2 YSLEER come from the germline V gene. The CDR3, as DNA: TGCGCCAGCAGTCAAGATGTCGCGGGGCCCACCGGGGAGCTGTTTTTT. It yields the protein CASSQDVAGPTGELFF.

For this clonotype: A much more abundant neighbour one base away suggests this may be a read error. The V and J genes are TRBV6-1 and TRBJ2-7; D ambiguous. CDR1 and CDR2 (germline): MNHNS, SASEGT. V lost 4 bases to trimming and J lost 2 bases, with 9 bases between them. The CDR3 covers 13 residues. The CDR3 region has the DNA TGTGCCAGCAGTGGGCAGGAGCCCTACGAGCAGTACTTC. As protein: CASSGQEPYEQYF.

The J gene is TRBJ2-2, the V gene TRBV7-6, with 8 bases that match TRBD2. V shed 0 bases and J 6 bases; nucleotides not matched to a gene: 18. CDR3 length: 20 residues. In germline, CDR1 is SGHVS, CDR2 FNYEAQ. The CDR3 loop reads CASSLAHGTRGAIRPGELFF. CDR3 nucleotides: TGTGCCAGCAGCTTAGCGCATGGGACTAGGGGAGCCATACGTCCCGGGGAGCTGTTTTTT.

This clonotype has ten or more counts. In DNA form, the CDR3 reads TGTGCCTATTCGGGACTCCCGAAGGGGACCCAGTACTTC. Translation gives CAYSGLPKGTQYF. The chain is built from TRBV30 and TRBJ2-5, with D possibly TRBD2 on 6 matching bases. The V and J ends lost 7 bases and 7 bases respectively, with 19 bases between them. Germline V gives CDR1 GTSNPN, CDR2 SVGIG (reference sequence). This CDR3 contains 13 residues.

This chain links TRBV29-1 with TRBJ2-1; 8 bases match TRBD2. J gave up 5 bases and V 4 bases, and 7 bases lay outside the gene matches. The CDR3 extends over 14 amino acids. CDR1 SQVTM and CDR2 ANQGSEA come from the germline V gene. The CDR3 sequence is CSVGILAVHNEQFF. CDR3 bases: TGCAGCGTTGGTATACTAGCGGTCCACAATGAGCAGTTCTTC.

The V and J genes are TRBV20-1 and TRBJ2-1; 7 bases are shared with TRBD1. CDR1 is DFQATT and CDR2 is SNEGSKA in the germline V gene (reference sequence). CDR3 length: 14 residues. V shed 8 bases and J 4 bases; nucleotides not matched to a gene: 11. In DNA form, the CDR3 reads TGCAGTACCAATACAGGGGCTAGTTACAATGAGCAGTTCTTC. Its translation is CSTNTGASYNEQFF.

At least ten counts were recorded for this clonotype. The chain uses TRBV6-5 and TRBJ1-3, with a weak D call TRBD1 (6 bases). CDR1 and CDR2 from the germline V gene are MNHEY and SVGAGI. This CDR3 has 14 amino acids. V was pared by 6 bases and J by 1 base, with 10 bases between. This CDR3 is CASSAGVSGNTIYF. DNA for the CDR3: TGTGCCAGCAGCGCAGGGGTTTCTGGAAACACCATATATTTT.

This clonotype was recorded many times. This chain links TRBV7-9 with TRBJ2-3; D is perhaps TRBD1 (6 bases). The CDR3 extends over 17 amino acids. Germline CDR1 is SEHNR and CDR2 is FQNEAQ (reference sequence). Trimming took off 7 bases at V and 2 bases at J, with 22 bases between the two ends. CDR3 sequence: CASKGWMRGRNTDTQYF. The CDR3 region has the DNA TGTGCCAGCAAAGGCTGGATGAGGGGGAGAAACACAGATACGCAGTATTTT.

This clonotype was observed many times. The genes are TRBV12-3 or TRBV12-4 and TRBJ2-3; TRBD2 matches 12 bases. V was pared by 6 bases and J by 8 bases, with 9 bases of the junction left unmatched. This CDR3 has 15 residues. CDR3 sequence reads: CASSTTSGGLATQYF. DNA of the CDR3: TGTGCCAGCAGCACGACTAGCGGGGGCTTAGCTACGCAGTATTTT.

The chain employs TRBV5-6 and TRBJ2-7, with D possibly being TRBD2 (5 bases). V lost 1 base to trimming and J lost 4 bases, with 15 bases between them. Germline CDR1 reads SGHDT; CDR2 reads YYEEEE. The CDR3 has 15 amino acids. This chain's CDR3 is CASSLYRRNGYEQYV. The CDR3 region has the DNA TGTGCCAGCAGCTTGTACCGGAGGAACGGGTACGAGCAGTACGTC.

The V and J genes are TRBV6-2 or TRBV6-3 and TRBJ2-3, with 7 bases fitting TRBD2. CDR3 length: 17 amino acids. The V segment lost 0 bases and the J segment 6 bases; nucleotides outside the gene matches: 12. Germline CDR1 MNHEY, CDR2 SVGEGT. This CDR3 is CASSYSTSAPPWDTQYF. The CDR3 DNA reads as TGTGCCAGCAGTTACTCTACTAGCGCACCACCCTGGGATACGCAGTATTTT.

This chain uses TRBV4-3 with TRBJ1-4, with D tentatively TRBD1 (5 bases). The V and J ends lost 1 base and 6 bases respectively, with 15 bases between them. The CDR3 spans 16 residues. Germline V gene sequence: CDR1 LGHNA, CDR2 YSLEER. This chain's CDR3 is CASSQVGEGEDEKLFF. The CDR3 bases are TGCGCCAGCAGCCAAGTCGGTGAAGGGGAAGATGAAAAACTGTTTTTT.

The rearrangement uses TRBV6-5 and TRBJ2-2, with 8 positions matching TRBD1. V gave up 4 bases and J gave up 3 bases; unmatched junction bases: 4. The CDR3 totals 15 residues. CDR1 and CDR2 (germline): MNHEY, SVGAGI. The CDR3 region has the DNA TGTGCCAGCAGTTGGGACAGGCCCGACACCGGGGAGCTGTTTTTT. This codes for CASSWDRPDTGELFF.

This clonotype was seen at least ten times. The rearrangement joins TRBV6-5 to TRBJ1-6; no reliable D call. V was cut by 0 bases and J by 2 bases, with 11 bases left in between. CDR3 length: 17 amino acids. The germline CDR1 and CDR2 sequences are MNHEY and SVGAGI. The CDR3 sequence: CASSYSEGMAYNSPLHF. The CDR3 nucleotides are TGTGCCAGCAGTTACTCGGAGGGAATGGCCTATAATTCACCCCTCCACTTT.

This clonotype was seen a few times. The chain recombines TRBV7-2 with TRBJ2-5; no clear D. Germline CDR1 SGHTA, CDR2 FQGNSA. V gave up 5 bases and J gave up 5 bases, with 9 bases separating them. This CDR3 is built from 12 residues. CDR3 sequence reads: CASSPPDETQYF. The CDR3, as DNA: TGTGCCAGCAGCCCCCCAGACGAGACCCAGTACTTC.

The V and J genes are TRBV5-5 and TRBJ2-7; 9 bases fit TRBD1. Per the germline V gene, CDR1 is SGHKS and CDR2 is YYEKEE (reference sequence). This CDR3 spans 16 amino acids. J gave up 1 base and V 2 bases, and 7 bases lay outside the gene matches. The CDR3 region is CASSLPPGQGSYEQYV. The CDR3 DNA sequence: TGTGCCAGCAGCTTACCACCGGGACAGGGTTCCTACGAGCAGTACGTC.

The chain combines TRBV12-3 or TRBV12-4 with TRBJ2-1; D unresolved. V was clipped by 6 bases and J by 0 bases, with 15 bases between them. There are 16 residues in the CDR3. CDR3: CASSPPMAISYNEQFF. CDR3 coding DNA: TGTGCCAGCAGCCCGCCGATGGCGATCTCCTACAATGAGCAGTTCTTC.